One sample yielded the 15 T cell receptor beta chains listed below, sequenced in a study of T cells in Graves' hyperthyroidism and ophthalmopathy. Template material for amplifying TCR beta CDR3 regions consisted of RNA transcripts. With the HTBI primer set, the TCR CDR3 went through a first round of RT-PCR. A single record per CDR3 protein comes from TCRdb applying MiXCR to the multiplex PCR reads. The repertoire holds some 460,000 distinct CDR3 sequences, with about a sixth as singletons. Material: blood. Receptors were obtained from a woman aged 18-29 years with Graves' hyperthyroidism.

Concerning this clonotype: A much larger clone is a single base away; this may be a read error. This chain connects TRBV27 to TRBJ1-6; 7 bases are shared with TRBD1. The V gene's germline CDR1 is MNHEY and CDR2 SMNVEV (reference sequence). CDR3 length: 15 residues. V was clipped by 4 bases and J by 11 bases; unmatched bases: 11. CDR3 sequence (DNA): TGTGCCAGCAGTTCCACGGGCAGGGGGGTTCCACCCCTCCACTTT. The encoded protein is CASSSTGRGVPPLHF.

This clonotype was counted at least ten times. The CDR3 DNA sequence: TGCGCCAGCAGCGACTCTGGAAACACCATATATTTT. It specifies CASSDSGNTIYF. The gene calls are TRBV5-1 and TRBJ1-3; D is ambiguous. The CDR3 has 12 residues. In germline, CDR1 is SGHRS, CDR2 YFSETQ. Deletions cut 4 bases from V and 0 bases from J, with 2 bases between.

This clonotype came up a few times. This chain joins TRBV9 and TRBJ2-3; possible D gene TRBD2, 6 bases. Germline V CDR1 and CDR2: SGDLS, YYNGEE. The CDR3 is made up of 14 amino acids. V dropped 7 bases and J dropped 2 bases, with 14 bases sitting between them. This CDR3 is CASGGIPNTDTQYF. The DNA of the CDR3 is TGTGCCAGCGGAGGGATCCCAAACACAGATACGCAGTATTTT.

This clonotype was observed many times. The chain carries TRBV20-1 and TRBJ2-7, with TRBD2 identical over 9 bases. Trimming cost V 6 bases and J 3 bases; bases outside gene matches: 3. CDR3 length: 12 residues. Germline-derived CDR1 and CDR2 are DFQATT and SNEGSKA (reference sequence). The CDR3 loop is CSATLAGYEQYF. The CDR3 bases are TGCAGTGCAACACTAGCGGGCTACGAGCAGTACTTC.

This clonotype showed up just a few times. This rearrangement joins TRBV6-1 to TRBJ2-1; the D is unclear. Germline loops: CDR1 MNHNS, CDR2 SASEGT. V was cut by 7 bases and J by 2 bases, with 12 bases left in between. The CDR3 contains 14 residues. CDR3 residues: CASTPAETYNEQFF. For the CDR3, the DNA is TGTGCCAGCACCCCGGCAGAAACCTACAATGAGCAGTTCTTC.

This clonotype was observed a handful of times. This chain joins TRBV30 and TRBJ2-5; a weak D match, TRBD2 (5 bases). Germline CDR1 GTSNPN, CDR2 SVGIG (reference sequence). Trimming shortened V by 5 bases and J by 1 base, and 14 bases separated the two germline ends. CDR3 length: 14 amino acids. The CDR3 bases are TGTGCCTGGTCGAAAGGCGGGTCCCAAGAGACCCAGTACTTC. Translating gives CAWSKGGSQETQYF.

This clonotype occurred a few times. The chain joins TRBV20-1 to TRBJ2-5; TRBD1 matches 9 bases. Per germline, CDR1 DFQATT and CDR2 SNEGSKA (reference sequence). Trimming took 6 bases from V and 5 from J; bases not matched to a gene: 25. The CDR3 extends over 19 amino acids. This CDR3 reads CSALSGGLPGQGYSETQYF. CDR3 DNA: TGCAGTGCCTTAAGTGGGGGACTTCCGGGACAGGGTTATTCGGAGACCCAGTACTTC.

About this clonotype: This could be a read error, since a much larger clone is one nucleotide away. CDR3 in amino acids: CASSGGGGTDTQYF. CDR3 nucleotides: TGTGCCAGCAGTGGGGGGGGGGGCACAGATACGCAGTATTTT. This rearrangement joins TRBV2 to TRBJ2-3, with 7 bases matching TRBD2. V dropped 4 bases and J dropped 1; count of bases not matched to a gene: 2. Germline values: CDR1 SNHLY, CDR2 FYNNEI. The CDR3 extends over 14 amino acids.

Comment on this clonotype: This may stem from a read error, because a much larger clone lies one nucleotide away. CDR3 DNA: TGTGCCAGCAGCGCTACAGGATCAACTAATGAAAAACTGTTTTTT. Residues: CASSATGSTNEKLFF. J is TRBJ1-4 and V is TRBV9; TRBD1 is a possible D gene (5 bases). There are 15 residues in the CDR3. The ends were cut back, 3 bases at V and 0 bases at J, with 9 bases in the middle. Germline-derived CDR1 and CDR2 are SGDLS and YYNGEE.

This chain uses TRBV7-2 with TRBJ2-2; D might be TRBD2 (6 bases). V was trimmed by 1 base and J by 1 base, leaving 16 bases between them. Germline CDR1 reads SGHTA; CDR2 reads FQGNSA. This CDR3 comprises 18 residues. The CDR3 DNA sequence: TGTGCCAGCAGCTTAGGCCCACGCGCGCGGGAGAACACCGGGGAGCTGTTTTTT. Protein: CASSLGPRARENTGELFF.

The rearrangement links TRBV7-2 to TRBJ2-3; 13 bases map to TRBD2. Germline V gives CDR1 SGHTA, CDR2 FQGNSA. This CDR3 is built from 15 residues. V lost 5 bases to trimming and J lost 5 bases; unmatched junction nucleotides: 4. The CDR3 DNA is TGTGCCAGCAGCCAGACTAGCGGGAGGTTAGATACGCAGTATTTT. Its protein product is CASSQTSGRLDTQYF.

In its sample, this clonotype was seen many times. The rearrangement joins TRBV6-5 to TRBJ2-1, with 8 bases fitting TRBD2. Germline CDR1 and CDR2: MNHEY and SVGAGI. The trim removed 2 bases at V and 9 bases at J, leaving 6 bases unmatched. CDR3 length equals 14 residues. The CDR3 bases are TGTGCCAGCAGTTACGGGTCGGGAGGGGGTGAGCAGTTCTTC. The encoded protein is CASSYGSGGGEQFF.

The CDR3 bases are TGTGCCAGTAGTATGGGGGTTCAGCCCCAGCATTTT. It translates to CASSMGVQPQHF. This rearrangement joins TRBV19 to TRBJ1-5; the D gene is possibly TRBD1 (5 bases). The CDR3 totals 12 residues. Per the germline V gene, CDR1 is LNHDA and CDR2 is SQIVND (reference sequence). Trimming cost V 3 bases and J 6 bases, with 6 bases left between them.

The sample holds many counts of this clonotype. The V gene is TRBV9, the J gene TRBJ2-7, with D unclear. CDR3 length equals 13 residues. Germline-derived CDR1 and CDR2 are SGDLS and YYNGEE. V was cut by 7 bases and J by 6 bases, with 17 bases left in between. The CDR3 DNA reads TGTGCCAGCCCTGGACGCCCTCCCGGCGAGCAGTACTTC. Its translation is CASPGRPPGEQYF.

The gene calls are TRBV29-1 and TRBJ2-7, with 8 bases fitting TRBD2. Germline trimming cut 4 bases from V and 2 bases from J; bases unmatched to any gene: 4. The germline CDR1 and CDR2 sequences are SQVTM and ANQGSEA. The CDR3 contains 13 residues. The CDR3 DNA is TGCAGCGTTGTTAGCGGGGCGACCTACGAGCAGTACTTC. Amino acids: CSVVSGATYEQYF.